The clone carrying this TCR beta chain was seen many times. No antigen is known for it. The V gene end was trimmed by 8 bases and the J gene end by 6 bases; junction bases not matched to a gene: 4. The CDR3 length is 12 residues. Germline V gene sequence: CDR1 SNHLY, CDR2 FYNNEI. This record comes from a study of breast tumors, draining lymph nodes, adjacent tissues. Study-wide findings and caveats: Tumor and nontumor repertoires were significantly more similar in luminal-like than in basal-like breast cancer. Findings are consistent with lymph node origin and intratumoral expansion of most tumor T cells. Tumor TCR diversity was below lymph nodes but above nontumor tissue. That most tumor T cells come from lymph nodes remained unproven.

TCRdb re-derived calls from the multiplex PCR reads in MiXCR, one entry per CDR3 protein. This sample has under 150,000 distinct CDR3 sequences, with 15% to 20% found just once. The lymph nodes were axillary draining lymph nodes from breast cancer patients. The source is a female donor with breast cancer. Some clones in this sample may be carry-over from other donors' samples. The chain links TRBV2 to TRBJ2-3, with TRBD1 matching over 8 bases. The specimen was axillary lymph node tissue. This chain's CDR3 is CASGRQGDTQYF. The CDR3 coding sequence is TGTGCCAGCGGGCGACAGGGGGATACGCAGTATTTT.